The clone carrying this T cell receptor (beta chain) was recorded once. Its target is unknown. The sample originates from a study of T cell responses to AZD1222 COVID-19 vaccine. The study's findings and limits: Reportedly, nearly half the spike-specific TCRs target unmutated variant regions. The donor cohort was predominantly white British with a female majority, and clonal diversity may have been underestimated.

Clones were read by immunoSEQ multiplex PCR, and TCRdb kept only the in-frame ones, dropping some. The data hold some 140,000 clones, with roughly 90% observed a single time. The receptor was derived from an adult in good health. Here the sequenced sample was peripheral blood, taken on day 0 of AZD1222 vaccination.

This CDR3 is CSASDRGRTGELFF. The CDR3 DNA reads TGCAGTGCTAGTGATCGGGGGCGTACCGGGGAGCTGTTTTTT. V is TRBV20-1 and J is TRBJ2-2; D may be TRBD1 or TRBD2 (6 bases each). Germline CDR1 and CDR2: DFQATT and SNEGSKA (reference sequence). This CDR3 has 14 residues. Trimming stripped 3 bases from V and 5 bases from J, with 13 bases between.